The 27 T cell receptor beta chains presented below share a single source sample, sequenced in a study. TCRdb recomputed calls from the RT-PCR reads with MiXCR, one row per CDR3 protein. The data show more than 600,000 distinct CDR3 sequences, with about 14% seen just once and roughly 4% held by the top ten. The specimen sequenced was memory CD4+ T cells from blood. These receptors were obtained from a female donor in good health, serving as a healthy control.

The chain recombines TRBV5-1 with TRBJ2-7, with 7 bases that match TRBD1. The V gene's germline CDR1 is SGHRS and CDR2 YFSETQ. J lost 6 bases, V lost 4 bases, and 16 bases had no gene match. The CDR3 loop spans 16 amino acids. This CDR3 reads CASSHFPGTVNSEQYF. The CDR3 nucleotides are TGCGCCAGCAGCCATTTTCCCGGGACAGTTAATTCCGAGCAGTACTTC.

This clonotype was counted between two and nine times. V is TRBV30 and J is TRBJ2-5, with a possible D match to TRBD2 (5 bases). Trimming took off 5 bases at V and 1 base at J, with 14 bases between the two ends. This CDR3 comprises 14 residues. From germline, CDR1 is GTSNPN and CDR2 SVGIG (reference sequence). The CDR3 DNA follows: TGTGCCTGGGGACCTTCGGGGATCCAAGAGACCCAGTACTTC. This encodes CAWGPSGIQETQYF.

This rearrangement joins TRBV9 to TRBJ2-1; 11 bases match TRBD2. CDR3 length equals 15 residues. Germline V CDR1 and CDR2: SGDLS, YYNGEE. V lost 1 base to trimming and J lost 10 bases; unmatched junction nucleotides: 7. The CDR3 coding sequence is TGTGCCAGCAGCGTAACTAGCGGGGGAGCGGGGGAGCAGTTCTTC. This gives the protein CASSVTSGGAGEQFF.

The genes are TRBV7-2 and TRBJ1-5; D call uncertain. This CDR3 is built from 15 residues. Trimming cost V 4 bases and J 0 bases, with 10 bases left between them. CDR1 and CDR2 from the germline V gene are SGHTA and FQGNSA. The CDR3 DNA is TGTGCCAGCAGCTCCTATGGCGATAGCAATCAGCCCCAGCATTTT. As protein: CASSSYGDSNQPQHF.

This clonotype was observed at least ten times. The rearrangement links TRBV29-1 to TRBJ1-1, with 7 bases lining up with TRBD1. The germline gives CDR1 SQVTM, CDR2 ANQGSEA. V was clipped by 5 bases and J by 5 bases; unmatched bases: 8. The CDR3 consists of 13 residues. The DNA for the CDR3 is TGCAGCGTTCGACAGGGTCCGTTAACTGAAGCTTTCTTT. This codes for CSVRQGPLTEAFF.

In this sample, this clonotype turned up many times. This sequence joins TRBV6-1 and TRBJ1-1; no definite D call. Trimming shortened V by 3 bases and J by 3 bases, and 8 bases separated the two germline ends. Germline V gene sequence: CDR1 MNHNS, CDR2 SASEGT. The CDR3 loop spans 13 amino acids. The CDR3 nucleotides read TGTGCCAGCAGTGACGCGAGTTACACTGAAGCTTTCTTT. Translation gives CASSDASYTEAFF.

This clonotype was detected a few times. The gene calls are TRBV28 and TRBJ2-7; 7 positions agree with TRBD1. This CDR3 spans 13 amino acids. V was clipped by 6 bases and J by 5 bases; unmatched bases: 7. Germline V gene lookup returns CDR1 MDHEN and CDR2 SYDVKM. The CDR3 region is CASRPDGQDEQYF. CDR3 sequence (DNA): TGTGCCAGCAGACCAGACGGACAGGACGAGCAGTACTTC.

This clonotype showed up many times. The chain is built from TRBV7-2 and TRBJ2-5, with 11 bases that match TRBD2. The junction had 3 bases not matched to a gene; V was cut back by 7 bases and J by 2 bases. Germline assignment: CDR1 SGHTA and CDR2 FQGNSA. The CDR3 length is 14 residues. For the CDR3, the DNA is TGTGCCAGCATGCTAGCGGGGGGTCAAGAGACCCAGTACTTC. Residues: CASMLAGGQETQYF. Looking up the rest from reference TRBV7-2 and TRBJ2-5 gives the full variable domain: GAGVSQSPSNKVTEKGKDVELRCDPISGHTALYWYRQSLGQGLEFLIYFQGNSAPDKSGLPSDRFSAERTGGSVSTLTIQRTQQEDSAVYLCASMLAGGQETQYFGPGTRLLVL.

The rearrangement joins TRBV20-1 to TRBJ2-1; no firm D call. Germline CDR1 and CDR2: DFQATT and SNEGSKA (reference sequence). The ends were cut back, 0 bases at V and 11 bases at J, with 8 bases in the middle. The CDR3 runs 11 residues. The CDR3 coding sequence is TGCAGTGCTAGAGATCACCCCCAGCAGTTCTTC. Its translation: CSARDHPQQFF.

This clonotype was counted a few times. This rearrangement joins TRBV20-1 to TRBJ1-1; D is possibly TRBD1 (6 bases). V lost 6 bases and J 4 bases, leaving 15 bases between the germline ends. CDR3 length: 13 amino acids. Germline CDR1 and CDR2: DFQATT and SNEGSKA (reference sequence). CDR3: CSAEIGTTTEAFF. The CDR3 DNA reads TGCAGTGCGGAAATCGGGACAACCACTGAAGCTTTCTTT.

This clonotype was counted only a few times. The chain couples TRBV7-2 to TRBJ2-7; TRBD2 agrees at 8 bases. Germline V CDR1 and CDR2: SGHTA, FQGNSA. The junction had 10 bases not matched to a gene; V was cut back by 4 bases and J by 2 bases. This CDR3 has 16 residues. The CDR3 loop is CASSSGGDARTYEQYF. CDR3 nucleotides: TGTGCCAGCAGCTCGGGGGGGGACGCGAGAACCTACGAGCAGTACTTC.

This clonotype was recorded a few times. The chain uses TRBV12-3 or TRBV12-4 and TRBJ2-1, with a weak D call TRBD1 (5 bases). V gave up 4 bases and J gave up 4 bases, with 8 bases separating them. The CDR3 runs to 13 residues. This chain's CDR3 is CASSWGRYNEQFF. CDR3 nucleotide sequence: TGTGCCAGCAGTTGGGGCAGATACAATGAGCAGTTCTTC.

This clonotype was detected a few times. The chain is built from TRBV9 and TRBJ1-4; 7 bases agree with TRBD1. The V gene end was trimmed by 3 bases and the J gene end by 6 bases; junction bases not matched to a gene: 5. Germline lookup yields CDR1 SGDLS and CDR2 YYNGEE. There are 14 residues in the CDR3. Here the CDR3 reads CASSGGQADEKLFF. The CDR3, as DNA: TGTGCCAGCAGCGGCGGACAGGCAGATGAAAAACTGTTTTTT. Using reference TRBV9 and TRBJ1-4 for the parts outside the CDR3, the full variable domain is DSGVTQTPKHLITATGQRVTLRCSPRSGDLSVYWYQQSLDQGLQFLIQYYNGEERAKGNILERFSAQQFPDLHSELNLSSLELGDSALYFCASSGGQADEKLFFGSGTQLSVL.

The rearrangement links TRBV5-1 to TRBJ1-1; 7 bases agree with TRBD1. V lost 4 bases to trimming and J lost 4 bases; unmatched junction nucleotides: 4. The CDR3 totals 13 residues. Germline CDR1 and CDR2: SGHRS and YFSETQ. CDR3 protein: CASSATGTTEAFF. CDR3 nucleotide sequence: TGCGCCAGCAGCGCGACAGGGACCACTGAAGCTTTCTTT. The full variable domain, in which reference TRBV5-1 and TRBJ1-1 provide the parts outside the CDR3, is KAGVTQTPRYLIKTRGQQVTLSCSPISGHRSVSWYQQTPGQGLQFLFEYFSETQRNKGNFPGRFSGRQFSNSRSEMNVSTLELGDSALYLCASSATGTTEAFFGQGTRLTVV.

In its sample, this clonotype was seen a few times. V gene TRBV10-3 combines with J gene TRBJ1-6, with TRBD1 as a possible D gene (6 bases). Germline CDR1 ENHRY, CDR2 SYGVKD. The CDR3 has 14 amino acids. Trimming removed 0 bases at V and 7 bases at J, with 7 bases between. The CDR3 DNA is TGTGCCATCAGTGAGTCCCAGGGGAATTCACCCCTCCACTTT. Translating it yields CAISESQGNSPLHF.

There are a few counts of this clonotype. The chain employs TRBV4-1 and TRBJ2-2; 7 positions agree with TRBD2. The germline CDR1 and CDR2 sequences are MGHRA and YSYEKL. Trimming at V came to 1 base and at J to 4 bases, leaving 6 bases not matched to a gene. The CDR3 loop spans 16 amino acids. The CDR3 sequence is CASSQGAGAVTGELFF. The CDR3 nucleotides read TGCGCCAGCAGCCAAGGGGCGGGAGCGGTCACCGGGGAGCTGTTTTTT.

This clonotype was seen ten or more times. The rearrangement uses TRBV20-1 and TRBJ1-1; 9 bases are a match to TRBD1. The germline V gene has CDR1 DFQATT and CDR2 SNEGSKA (reference sequence). Losses at the gene ends were 0 bases for V and 7 bases for J; bases not matched to a gene: 9. The CDR3 contains 15 residues. CDR3 residues: CSARDTGQGVGEAFF. CDR3 DNA sequence: TGCAGTGCTAGAGATACGGGACAGGGAGTTGGTGAAGCTTTCTTT.

This clonotype has just a few counts. This chain joins TRBV20-1 and TRBJ2-1; no clear D gene. The CDR3 runs to 11 residues. Germline CDR1 and CDR2: DFQATT and SNEGSKA (reference sequence). V dropped 0 bases and J dropped 10 bases, with 7 bases sitting between them. The CDR3 DNA reads TGCAGTGCTAGAGATCTAAGGGAGCAGTTCTTC. It specifies CSARDLREQFF.

The sample holds many counts of this clonotype. This chain uses TRBV12-3 or TRBV12-4 with TRBJ2-6; unclear D gene. Trimming left V 8 bases short and J 0 bases short, with 14 bases between. CDR3 length equals 16 residues. In DNA, the CDR3 is TGTGCCAGCTGTAGCCGGGTTTACTCTGGGGCCAACGTCCTGACTTTC. It is translated as CASCSRVYSGANVLTF.

This clonotype was recorded many times. The chain uses TRBV12-3 or TRBV12-4 and TRBJ1-6; a weak D match, TRBD1 (5 bases). Trimming removed 5 bases at V and 10 bases at J, with 21 bases between. The length of the CDR3 is 16 residues. The CDR3 coding sequence is TGTGCCAGCAGTCCCTCATCGGCAGGGATGAGCTCACCCCTCCACTTT. Its protein is CASSPSSAGMSSPLHF.

In this sample, this clonotype turned up a few times. This chain joins TRBV6-6 and TRBJ2-1; 12 nucleotides align to TRBD2. The germline V gene has CDR1 MNHNY and CDR2 SVGAGI (reference sequence). V dropped 5 bases and J dropped 7; count of bases not matched to a gene: 6. The CDR3 extends over 15 amino acids. The CDR3 reads CASSTRTSGDNEQFF. DNA of the CDR3: TGTGCCAGCAGTACTCGGACTAGCGGGGATAATGAGCAGTTCTTC.

This clonotype was counted between two and nine times. The chain links TRBV19 to TRBJ2-5; 12 bases line up with TRBD2. The V gene end was trimmed by 4 bases and the J gene end by 5 bases; junction bases not matched to a gene: 8. Germline V CDR1 and CDR2: LNHDA, SQIVND (reference sequence). This CDR3 contains 16 residues. CDR3 sequence: CASSTAGLAGEETQYF. DNA for the CDR3: TGTGCCAGTAGTACCGCGGGACTAGCGGGTGAGGAGACCCAGTACTTC.

V usage is TRBV18 and J usage is TRBJ1-4; D gene unclear. Looked up from germline, CDR1 is KGHSH and CDR2 is LQKENI. V was trimmed by 3 bases and J by 8 bases, leaving 16 bases between them. CDR3 length: 15 amino acids. CDR3 region: CASSPPGLPGEKLFF. As DNA, the CDR3 is TGTGCCAGCTCACCCCCCGGATTACCGGGCGAAAAACTGTTTTTT.

The chain joins TRBV5-1 to TRBJ2-6, with D possibly TRBD1 on 6 matching bases. The CDR3 consists of 19 residues. The germline V gene has CDR1 SGHRS and CDR2 YFSETQ. V shed 2 bases and J shed 0 bases, with 18 bases lying between them. CDR3 sequence (DNA): TGCGCCAGCAGCTTTCTTCCAGGGGTACAGTACTCTGGGGCCAACGTCCTGACTTTC. This encodes CASSFLPGVQYSGANVLTF.

This clonotype was detected many times. This chain uses TRBV3-1 with TRBJ2-2; D is perhaps TRBD1 or TRBD2 (5 bases each). Germline V CDR1 and CDR2: LGHDT, YNNKEL (reference sequence). This CDR3 comprises 15 residues. Trimming stripped 4 bases from V and 1 base from J, with 10 bases between. In nucleotides, the CDR3 is TGTGCCAGCAGCCCCCGGGACCAGAACACCGGGGAGCTGTTTTTT. Protein product: CASSPRDQNTGELFF.

CDR3 in amino acids: CASNRGRGVSSYNEQFF. CDR3 nucleotide sequence: TGTGCCAGCAACCGAGGGAGGGGGGTAAGCTCCTACAATGAGCAGTTCTTC. The rearrangement uses TRBV7-2 and TRBJ2-1; tentatively, D is TRBD2 (7 bases). The CDR3 is 17 residues long. Per the germline V gene, CDR1 is SGHTA and CDR2 is FQGNSA. V was shortened by 7 bases and J by 0 bases, with 19 bases between the two germline ends.

This clonotype was observed a few times. The chain employs TRBV5-1 and TRBJ1-4, with D hard to call. Germline values: CDR1 SGHRS, CDR2 YFSETQ. The germline V and J ends were trimmed by 4 bases and 11 bases, with 15 bases remaining between them. The CDR3 sequence is 13 residues long. The CDR3 region is CASSLQPWEKLFF. The CDR3 nucleotides are TGCGCCAGCAGCCTGCAACCGTGGGAGAAACTGTTTTTT.